This T cell receptor (beta chain) was obtained from a study of blood T cell repertoires in COVID-19 (TCRdb year 2020). Some background on the complete study: Collaborator samples came from the United States, Italy and Spain and covered acute and convalescent phases of COVID-19. The samples were drawn from two sources: the first 160 participants of the ongoing ImmuneRACE study, and 1,000 to 1,500 subjects contributed by 6 global collaborators. Sample metadata almost always included a de-identified subject ID, COVID-19 status, age in years and sex. The repertoires were released in a freely available public database meant as a resource for research on the immune response to SARS-CoV-2. Where HLA class I and class II types were available, the types were taken from metadata supplied by the sample provider, not from assay-based typing. The dataset comprised deeply sampled blood TCRbeta repertoires from subjects exposed to, actively infected with, or recovered from COVID-19. The prospective study material was composed of cDNA or gDNA derived from T cells, B-cell-depleted T cells, or PBMCs.

The study at large found these results: How much clinical and demographic metadata was included differed by source and by participant, and the metadata was provided uncurated.

The immunoSEQ Assay, a bias-controlled multiplex PCR, was used to amplify TCRbeta CDR3 regions from genomic DNA. On the authors' methods: The number of nucleated cells in each sample was estimated by amplification of reference gene primers within the assay. To quantify the absolute abundance of each unique TCRbeta CDR3 rearrangement, sequence reads were collapsed and filtered. For each sample, productive Simpson clonality was calculated as the square root of Simpson's diversity index across productive rearrangements. TCRdb mirrors the immuneACCESS table, restricted to in-frame sequences. Some clones are absent from its copies; in checked studies, under half trace to an unresolved V gene, and the reason for the others is unknown. Clone size and V and J calls were adopted from that table, with D and trimming inferred from the DNA. For this sample there are fewer than 250,000 clones; just over 85% appear just once. Approximately 14% of the sample comes from the top ten.

Participants in the prospective study were aged roughly 18 to 89 years, lived in 20 to 25 United States geographic areas, and enrolled through a virtual design. In the prospective study, participants were assigned to cohorts based on the clinical history participants reported in a screening survey and a study questionnaire. In the prospective study, whole blood, serum and a nasopharyngeal or oropharyngeal swab were collected from each participant by mobile phlebotomists. Participants in the prospective study had the option to provide additional blood draws and questionnaires over a roughly two-month period. Before DNA extraction, prospective study blood samples were shipped either frozen or at room temperature. This clone was seen just once. What antigen it recognizes has not been identified. No base quality information exists; no much larger clone differs at one position. Trimming accounts for 5 bases at V and 6 bases at J, while the number of junction bases matched to no gene is 5. From the cysteine up to the phenylalanine, the CDR3 has a length of 14 residues. The sequence is cut down to CDR3 DNA, 42 bases in frame from base 1. Based on the germline V gene, the CDR1 and CDR2 sequences are LGHNA and YNFKEQ.

The chain was built from TRBV4-2 and TRBJ1-4, with TRBD1 identical over 8 junction bases. This TCR came from a woman aged 45-60 years with acute COVID-19. The sequenced sample was PBMCs or T cells enriched from blood (not recorded which). The DNA sequence is TGTGCCAGCAGCTCCGGACAGGGTGATGAAAAACTGTTTTTT. Its coded protein is CASSSGQGDEKLFF.